Shown below are 17 T cell receptor beta chains from a single sample sequenced in a study of blood T cell repertoires in COVID-19. Produced via immunoSEQ multiplex PCR; TCRdb's table is partial and in-frame only. Here the sample spans about 290,000 clones, around four fifths being singletons. Sequenced: peripheral blood. The receptors were sampled from a woman aged 45-59 years with active or convalescent COVID-19.

This clone was counted between two and nine times. The rearrangement links TRBV29-1 to TRBJ2-7, with TRBD2 matching 13 bases. Germline V CDR1 and CDR2: SQVTM, ANQGSEA. V lost 1 base to trimming and J lost 5 bases; unmatched junction nucleotides: 5. This CDR3 is 15 amino acids long. The CDR3 DNA sequence: TGCAGCGTTGAAGTCCGGACTAGCGGGAGCCACGAGCAGTACTTC. It codes for CSVEVRTSGSHEQYF.

The chain employs TRBV12-3 or TRBV12-4 and TRBJ1-4, with D uncertain. V lost 3 bases, J lost 8 bases, and 10 bases lay in between. CDR3 size: 13 residues. CDR3 residues: CASSLSGGEKLFF. CDR3 DNA: TGTGCCAGCAGTTTGTCAGGTGGGGAAAAACTGTTTTTT.

This chain uses TRBV6-5 with TRBJ2-2; 9 positions match TRBD2. Germline trimming cut 7 bases from V and 5 bases from J; bases unmatched to any gene: 5. The CDR3 totals 14 residues. The V gene's germline CDR1 is MNHEY and CDR2 SVGAGI. The CDR3, as DNA: TGTGCCAGCAACGTAGCGGGGGAAACCGGGGAGCTGTTTTTT. Residues: CASNVAGETGELFF.

The V call is TRBV5-4, the J call TRBJ1-3, with 8 bases identical to TRBD1. Germline V gene lookup returns CDR1 SGHNT and CDR2 YYREEE (reference sequence). The CDR3 runs to 14 residues. J was trimmed by 6 bases and V by 4 bases; bases with no gene match: 6. CDR3 DNA: TGTGCCAGCAGCAAGACAGGGGAAGAAAACACCATATATTTT. Residues: CASSKTGEENTIYF.

This clone occurred once. The rearrangement joins TRBV18 to TRBJ2-5, with 9 nucleotides matching TRBD2. J gave up 5 bases and V 3 bases, and 10 bases lay outside the gene matches. Germline V lookup: CDR1 KGHSH, CDR2 LQKENI. The CDR3 has 16 residues. CDR3 in amino acids: CASSPGIAGAGETQYF. The CDR3 bases are TGTGCCAGCTCACCCGGGATAGCGGGAGCAGGGGAGACCCAGTACTTC.

The chain carries TRBV19 and TRBJ2-7, with 8 bases identical to TRBD1. With V trimmed by 1 base and J by 5 bases, 7 bases remained unmatched. Germline V CDR1 and CDR2: LNHDA, SQIVND (reference sequence). The CDR3 sequence is 15 residues long. The CDR3 nucleotides are TGTGCCAGTAGTATAGGCACAGGGGGATTTGACGAGCAGTACTTC. Translating gives CASSIGTGGFDEQYF.

The V call is TRBV2, the J call TRBJ2-5, with 16 bases matching TRBD2. The germline gives CDR1 SNHLY, CDR2 FYNNEI. CDR3 length: 19 amino acids. V was clipped by 6 bases and J by 5 bases; unmatched bases: 15. The CDR3 loop reads CASSSGLAGGTGNGETQYF. The CDR3 nucleotides read TGTGCCAGCAGCTCGGGACTAGCGGGAGGGACGGGAAACGGGGAGACCCAGTACTTC.

This chain joins TRBV27 and TRBJ2-7; 11 bases fit TRBD1. Germline-derived CDR1 and CDR2 are MNHEY and SMNVEV (reference sequence). V lost 5 bases, J lost 6 bases, and 12 bases stayed unmatched. This CDR3 spans 16 amino acids. CDR3 in amino acids: CASSHVTGTGGFEQYF. The CDR3 DNA reads TGTGCCAGCAGTCACGTCACCGGGACAGGGGGTTTCGAGCAGTACTTC.

The rearrangement joins TRBV7-8 to TRBJ2-7, with a possible D match to TRBD1 (7 bases). The CDR3 runs 15 residues. Germline values: CDR1 SGHVS, CDR2 FQNEAQ. Trimming shortened V by 1 base and J by 3 bases, and 13 bases separated the two germline ends. CDR3 bases: TGTGCCAGCAGCTTAGGGCGGGACAGAATCTACGAGCAGTACTTC. Translation: CASSLGRDRIYEQYF.

The rearrangement links TRBV7-8 to TRBJ1-5, with D perhaps TRBD1 (5 bases). This CDR3 region has 16 residues. Germline V gene data show CDR1 as SGHVS and CDR2 as FQNEAQ. V shed 6 bases and J shed 3 bases, with 18 bases lying between them. The CDR3 nucleotides are TGTGCCAGCAGTCGAAGCGGGGCCGCGGTCAATCAGCCCCAGCATTTT. Protein: CASSRSGAAVNQPQHF.

V is TRBV10-2 and J is TRBJ2-7; 8 nucleotides line up with TRBD2. The CDR3 length is 16 residues. The V gene's germline CDR1 is WSHSY and CDR2 SAAADI. V dropped 2 bases and J dropped 3; count of bases not matched to a gene: 9. As DNA, the CDR3 is TGCGCCAGCAGTGAGGCCCGACTAGCGACCCGCTACGAGCAGTACTTC. This codes for CASSEARLATRYEQYF.

V and J are TRBV20-1 and TRBJ2-7; D is perhaps TRBD2 (6 bases). The length of the CDR3 is 11 residues. The V end was cut by 2 bases, the J end by 10 bases, with 12 bases between. Germline CDR1 DFQATT, CDR2 SNEGSKA (reference sequence). The DNA of the CDR3 is TGCAGTGCTAGAATGGGCGGGATACAGTACTTC. Protein: CSARMGGIQYF.

The chain uses TRBV12-5 and TRBJ2-1; no definite D call. Per the germline V gene, CDR1 is LGHNT and CDR2 is FRNRAP. V was clipped by 3 bases and J by 6 bases, with 6 bases between them. This CDR3 spans 12 amino acids. CDR3 sequence (DNA): TGTGCTAGTGGTTTTGGCCGCAATGAGCAGTTCTTC. Protein: CASGFGRNEQFF.

The chain employs TRBV5-1 and TRBJ1-1; unclear D gene. V lost 0 bases and J lost 4, with 4 bases in between. Germline V lookup: CDR1 SGHRS, CDR2 YFSETQ. The CDR3 runs 12 residues. The CDR3 spells CASSLGATEAFF. CDR3 bases: TGCGCCAGCAGCTTGGGGGCCACTGAAGCTTTCTTT.

The chain uses TRBV7-2 and TRBJ2-7, with D perhaps matching TRBD2 (5 bases). Trimming stripped 0 bases from V and 6 bases from J, with 15 bases between. CDR3 length: 15 amino acids. The germline gives CDR1 SGHTA, CDR2 FQGNSA. This CDR3 reads CASSLALGSVGEQYF. CDR3 DNA sequence: TGTGCCAGCAGCTTAGCGCTGGGTAGCGTGGGCGAGCAGTACTTC.

This rearrangement joins TRBV5-1 to TRBJ2-3, with 14 bases matching TRBD2. The length of the CDR3 is 17 residues. V dropped 4 bases and J dropped 4; count of bases not matched to a gene: 8. Germline V gives CDR1 SGHRS, CDR2 YFSETQ. The CDR3 region has the DNA TGCGCCAGCAGCCTGACTAGCGGGAGGGCCGTGGCAGATACGCAGTATTTT. Translated: CASSLTSGRAVADTQYF.

The chain couples TRBV10-1 to TRBJ2-1; a weak D match, TRBD2 (6 bases). Per germline, CDR1 WNHNN and CDR2 SYGVQD (reference sequence). The CDR3 length is 15 residues. V lost 10 bases and J 2 bases, leaving 18 bases between the germline ends. The CDR3 DNA reads TGCGCCACGTGGGGGAGGTCCCGGGCCTACAATGAGCAGTTCTTC. This sequence encodes CATWGRSRAYNEQFF.